This record concerns one T cell receptor (beta chain) sequence. Measured with immunoSEQ multiplex PCR; TCRdb has only the in-frame clones, and not every one. There are approximately 530,000 clones in the sample; about 96% occur only once, and less than 0.06% lies in the top ten. The data originate from a study of shared clonotypes between healthy human individuals. The V end was cut by 2 bases, the J end by 7 bases, with 8 bases between. This CDR3 comprises 12 residues. Germline V gene sequence: CDR1 MNHEY, CDR2 SVGAGI. The sample comprised naive CD4+ T cells sorted from blood. Subset: CD45RA+ positively selected. The chain uses TRBV6-5 and TRBJ1-1; no clear D gene. The source of this sequence is a woman between 25 and 40 years old in good health. DNA for the CDR3: TGTGCCAGCAGTTACAGAGGTCGTGAAGCTTTCTTT. The encoded protein is CASSYRGREAFF.